This TCR beta chain is from a study of shared clonotypes between healthy human individuals. Overall study: Researchers drew samples from a couple of women and a few men aged 18 to 49.

All donors were healthy HIV-negative adults lacking recent acute infections or vaccinations. The V gene end was trimmed by 6 bases and the J gene end by 4 bases; junction bases not matched to a gene: 8. Germline lookup yields CDR1 MNHNY and CDR2 SVGAGI (reference sequence). There are 16 residues in the CDR3. Generated by immunoSEQ multiplex PCR, the TCRdb table keeps only in-frame clones and is missing some. In the table there are roughly 500,000 clones, less than 80% of which are singletons. The clonotype was recovered from a middle-aged woman in good health. Some clones in this sample may be carry-over from other donors' samples. The chain carries TRBV6-6 and TRBJ1-5, with 11 nucleotides matching TRBD1. The sample was PBMCs. The CDR3 here is CASSKRDRGFNQPQHF. As DNA, the CDR3 is TGTGCCAGCAGCAAGAGGGACAGGGGGTTTAATCAGCCCCAGCATTTT.